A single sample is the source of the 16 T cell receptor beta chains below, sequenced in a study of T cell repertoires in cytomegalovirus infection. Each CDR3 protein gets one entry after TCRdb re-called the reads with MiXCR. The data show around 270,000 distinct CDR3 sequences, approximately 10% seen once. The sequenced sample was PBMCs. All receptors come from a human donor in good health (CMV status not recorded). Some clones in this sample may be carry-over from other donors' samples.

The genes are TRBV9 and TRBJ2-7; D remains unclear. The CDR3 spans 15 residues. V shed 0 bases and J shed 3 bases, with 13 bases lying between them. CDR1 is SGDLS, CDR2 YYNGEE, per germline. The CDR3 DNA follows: TGTGCCAGCAGCGTAGCGTGGACGAGCGACTACGAGCAGTACTTC. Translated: CASSVAWTSDYEQYF.

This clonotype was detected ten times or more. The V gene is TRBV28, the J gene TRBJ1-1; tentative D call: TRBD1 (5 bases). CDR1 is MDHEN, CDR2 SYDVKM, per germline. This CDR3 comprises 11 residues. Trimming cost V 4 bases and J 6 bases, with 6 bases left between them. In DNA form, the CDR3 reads TGTGCCAGCAGTTCAGGGCCTGAAGCTTTCTTT. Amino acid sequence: CASSSGPEAFF.

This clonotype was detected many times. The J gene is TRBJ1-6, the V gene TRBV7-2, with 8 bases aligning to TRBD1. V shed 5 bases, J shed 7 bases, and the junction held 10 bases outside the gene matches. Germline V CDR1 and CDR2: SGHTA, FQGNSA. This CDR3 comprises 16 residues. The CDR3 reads CASSGVRTGRNSPLHF. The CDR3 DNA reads TGTGCCAGCAGCGGGGTCCGGACAGGGAGGAATTCACCCCTCCACTTT. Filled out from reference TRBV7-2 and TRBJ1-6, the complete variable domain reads GAGVSQSPSNKVTEKGKDVELRCDPISGHTALYWYRQSLGQGLEFLIYFQGNSAPDKSGLPSDRFSAERTGGSVSTLTIQRTQQEDSAVYLCASSGVRTGRNSPLHFGNGTRLTVT.

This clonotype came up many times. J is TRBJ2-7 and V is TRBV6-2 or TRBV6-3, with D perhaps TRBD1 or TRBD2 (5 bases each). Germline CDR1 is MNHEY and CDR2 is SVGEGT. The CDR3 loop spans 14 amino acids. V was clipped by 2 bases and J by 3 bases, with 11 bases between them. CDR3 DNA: TGTGCCAGCAGTTACGGGGGAGCAGGCTACGAGCAGTACTTC. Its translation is CASSYGGAGYEQYF.

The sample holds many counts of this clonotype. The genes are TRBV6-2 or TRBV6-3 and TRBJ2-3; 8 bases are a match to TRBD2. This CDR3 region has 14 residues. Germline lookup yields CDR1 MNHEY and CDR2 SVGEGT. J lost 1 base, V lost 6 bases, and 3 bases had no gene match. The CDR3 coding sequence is TGTGCCAGCAGGAAGCGGGGGCGCACAGATACGCAGTATTTT. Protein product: CASRKRGRTDTQYF.

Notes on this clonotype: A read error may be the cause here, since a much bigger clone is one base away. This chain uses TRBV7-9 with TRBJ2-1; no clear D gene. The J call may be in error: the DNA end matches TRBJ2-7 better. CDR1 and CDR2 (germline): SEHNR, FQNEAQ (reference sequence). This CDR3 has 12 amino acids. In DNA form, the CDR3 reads TGTGCCAGCAGCTCTAAGGCCTACGGGCAGTACTTC. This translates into CASSSKAYGQYF.

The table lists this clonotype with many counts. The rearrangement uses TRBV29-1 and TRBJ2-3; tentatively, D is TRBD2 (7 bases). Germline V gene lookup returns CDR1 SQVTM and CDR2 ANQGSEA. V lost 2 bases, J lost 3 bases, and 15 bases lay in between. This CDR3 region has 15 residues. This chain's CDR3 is CSVEKGGAQTDTQYF. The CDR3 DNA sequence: TGCAGCGTTGAAAAAGGGGGGGCGCAGACAGATACGCAGTATTTT.

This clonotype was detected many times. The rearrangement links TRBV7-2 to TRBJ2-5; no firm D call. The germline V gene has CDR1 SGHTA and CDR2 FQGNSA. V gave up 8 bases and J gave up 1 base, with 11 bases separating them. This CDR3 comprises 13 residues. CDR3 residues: CASAETFQETQYF. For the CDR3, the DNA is TGTGCCAGCGCCGAGACGTTCCAAGAGACCCAGTACTTC.

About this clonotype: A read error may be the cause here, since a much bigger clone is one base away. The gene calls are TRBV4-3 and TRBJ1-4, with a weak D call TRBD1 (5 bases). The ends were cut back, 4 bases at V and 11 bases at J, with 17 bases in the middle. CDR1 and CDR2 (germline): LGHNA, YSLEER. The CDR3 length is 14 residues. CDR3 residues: CASSRMGTSEKLFF. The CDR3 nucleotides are TGCGCCAGCAGCCGGATGGGGACTTCGGAGAAACTGTTTTTT.

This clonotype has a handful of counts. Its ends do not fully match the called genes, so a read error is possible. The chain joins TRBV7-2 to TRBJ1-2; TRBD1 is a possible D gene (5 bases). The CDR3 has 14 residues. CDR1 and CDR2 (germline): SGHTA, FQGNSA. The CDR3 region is CASSLAPGNYGYTF. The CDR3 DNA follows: TGTGCCAGCAGCCTAGCCCCAGGGAACTATGGCTACACCTTC. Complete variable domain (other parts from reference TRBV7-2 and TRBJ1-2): GAGVSQSPSNKVTEKGKDVELRCDPISGHTALYWYRQSLGQGLEFLIYFQGNSAPDKSGLPSDRFSAERTGGSVSTLTIQRTQQEDSAVYLCASSLAPGNYGYTFGSGTRLTVV.

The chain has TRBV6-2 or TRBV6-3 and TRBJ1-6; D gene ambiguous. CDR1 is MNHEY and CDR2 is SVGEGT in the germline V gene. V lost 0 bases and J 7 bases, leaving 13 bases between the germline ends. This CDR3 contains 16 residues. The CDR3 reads CASSYSSTSGNSPLHF. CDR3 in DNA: TGTGCCAGCAGTTACTCCTCGACTTCGGGAAATTCACCCCTCCACTTT.

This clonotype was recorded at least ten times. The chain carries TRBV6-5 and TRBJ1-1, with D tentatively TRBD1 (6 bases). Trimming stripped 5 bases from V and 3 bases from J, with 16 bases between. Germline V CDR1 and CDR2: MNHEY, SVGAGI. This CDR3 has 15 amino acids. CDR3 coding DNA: TGTGCCAGCAGTACCAGGGGTGGAGGGCACACTGAAGCTTTCTTT. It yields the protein CASSTRGGGHTEAFF.

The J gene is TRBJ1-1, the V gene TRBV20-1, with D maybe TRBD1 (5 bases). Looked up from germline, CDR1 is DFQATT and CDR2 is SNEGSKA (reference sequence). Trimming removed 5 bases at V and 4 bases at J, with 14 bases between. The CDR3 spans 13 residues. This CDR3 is CSARPGGTTEAFF. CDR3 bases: TGCAGTGCTCGGCCCGGGGGGACCACTGAAGCTTTCTTT.

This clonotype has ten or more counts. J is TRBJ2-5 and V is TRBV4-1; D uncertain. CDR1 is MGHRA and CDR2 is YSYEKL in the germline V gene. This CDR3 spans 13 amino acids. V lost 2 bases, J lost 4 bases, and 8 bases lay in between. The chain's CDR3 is CASSQWRGETQYF. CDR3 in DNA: TGCGCCAGCAGCCAATGGCGAGGAGAGACCCAGTACTTC.

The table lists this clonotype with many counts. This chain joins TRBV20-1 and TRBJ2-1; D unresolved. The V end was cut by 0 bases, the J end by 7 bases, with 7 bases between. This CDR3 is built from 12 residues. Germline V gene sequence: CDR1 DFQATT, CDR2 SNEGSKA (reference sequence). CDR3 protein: CSARDVGNEQFF. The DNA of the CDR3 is TGCAGTGCTAGAGATGTGGGGAATGAGCAGTTCTTC.

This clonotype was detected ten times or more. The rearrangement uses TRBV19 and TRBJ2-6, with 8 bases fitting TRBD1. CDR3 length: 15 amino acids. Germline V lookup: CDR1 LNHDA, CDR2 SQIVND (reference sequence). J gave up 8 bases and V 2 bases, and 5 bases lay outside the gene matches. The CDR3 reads CASSIPGTGPNVLTF. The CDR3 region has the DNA TGTGCCAGTAGTATACCCGGGACAGGACCCAACGTCCTGACTTTC. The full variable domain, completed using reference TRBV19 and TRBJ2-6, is DGGITQSPKYLFRKEGQNVTLSCEQNLNHDAMYWYRQDPGQGLRLIYYSQIVNDFQKGDIAEGYSVSREKKESFPLTVTSAQKNPTAFYLCASSIPGTGPNVLTFGAGSRLTVL.